Sequencing of this T cell receptor beta chain was carried out in a study of blood T cell repertoires in COVID-19. As for the study in general: Samples taken during acute and convalescent COVID-19 were collected in the United States, Italy and Spain.

Profiling relied on immunoSEQ multiplex PCR, and the TCRdb table lists in-frame clones only, not all of them. The sample holds hundreds of thousands of clones; around 89% are singletons and the top ten take 1% to 1.5%. The specimen was peripheral blood. This receptor was taken from a man between 35 and 55 years old with acute or convalescent COVID-19.

The CDR3 spells CASSLSDPQGGTEAFF. The CDR3 nucleotides are TGTGCCAGCAGTTTATCGGACCCACAGGGGGGGACTGAAGCTTTCTTT. J is TRBJ1-1 and V is TRBV27; the match to TRBD1 covers 8 bases. This CDR3 contains 16 residues. CDR1 MNHEY and CDR2 SMNVEV come from the germline V gene (reference sequence). V shed 0 bases and J 5 bases; nucleotides not matched to a gene: 8.